These 21 T cell receptor beta chains came from one sample sequenced in a study of shared clonotypes between healthy human individuals (dated by TCRdb to 2020 to 2021). Library construction relied on the immunoSEQ multiplex PCR assay. Here the immuneACCESS table is served through TCRdb, limited to in-frame sequences with V and J called. Missing clones are a known gap in these copies; in checked studies unresolved V genes cover under half, and the rest lacks a known reason. Recorded for this sample are around 500,000 clones; around 85% of them occurred a single time. The ten largest clones add up to roughly an eighth of the sample. Sequencing used PBMCs. Receptors were obtained from a woman aged 40 to 50 in good health. Some clones in this sample may be carry-over from other donors' samples.

This chain connects TRBV29-1 to TRBJ2-7, with 7 bases fitting TRBD1. The CDR3 has 13 residues. V lost 7 bases, J lost 3 bases, and 9 bases stayed unmatched. The V gene's germline CDR1 is SQVTM and CDR2 ANQGSEA. The CDR3 DNA reads as TGCAGCGCATCCGGGACAGAGCGCTACGAGCAGTACTTC. Protein product: CSASGTERYEQYF.

This chain connects TRBV28 to TRBJ1-3; a possible D gene is TRBD1 (5 bases). This CDR3 has 14 amino acids. Per germline, CDR1 MDHEN and CDR2 SYDVKM. V gave up 6 bases and J gave up 0 bases, with 9 bases separating them. CDR3 nucleotide sequence: TGTGCCAGCAGGGAGGGGAACTCTGGAAACACCATATATTTT. This translates into CASREGNSGNTIYF. The full variable domain, its missing parts supplied by reference TRBV28 and TRBJ1-3, is DVKVTQSSRYLVKRTGEKVFLECVQDMDHENMFWYRQDPGLGLRLIYFSYDVKMKEKGDIPEGYSVSREKKERFSLILESASTNQTSMYLCASREGNSGNTIYFGEGSWLTVV.

The chain carries TRBV5-1 and TRBJ2-3; D is possibly TRBD1 (5 bases). The CDR3 runs to 15 residues. Trimming removed 2 bases from V and 0 bases from J, with 10 bases in between. CDR1 and CDR2 (germline): SGHRS, YFSETQ. The CDR3 region is CASSLGRVSTDTQYF. The CDR3 DNA sequence: TGCGCCAGCAGCTTAGGCAGGGTTAGCACAGATACGCAGTATTTT.

The chain carries TRBV10-3 and TRBJ1-1; 7 nucleotides align to TRBD1. V shed 10 bases and J 1 base; nucleotides not matched to a gene: 12. There are 15 residues in the CDR3. CDR1 ENHRY and CDR2 SYGVKD come from the germline V gene. This CDR3 is CATSLRTGQNTEAFF. The CDR3 bases are TGTGCCACTAGCCTCAGGACAGGTCAGAACACTGAAGCTTTCTTT.

About this clone: Given a far larger clone just one base away, this is likely a sequencing read error. The CDR3 end shows no conserved phenylalanine or tryptophan, and so a read error is likely. This chain connects TRBV5-1 to TRBJ1-2, with D perhaps matching TRBD1 (6 bases). V dropped 0 bases and J dropped 4 bases, with 10 bases sitting between them. The germline gives CDR1 SGHRS, CDR2 YFSETQ. This CDR3 is built from 14 residues. Here the CDR3 DNA reads TGCGCCAGCAGCTTGGACCCACAGGGCTATGGCTACACCATC. Translated: CASSLDPQGYGYTI.

With respect to this clone: A much larger clone sits a single nucleotide away, making a read error possible. The CDR3 protein is CTTSRDIGPGGETQYF. The CDR3 DNA sequence: TGTACCACCAGCAGAGATATTGGCCCTGGGGGGGAGACCCAGTACTTC. This chain joins TRBV15 and TRBJ2-5; a weak D match, TRBD2 (6 bases). The CDR3 has 16 residues. Per the germline V gene, CDR1 is LNHNV and CDR2 is YYDKDF (reference sequence). Complete variable domain (other parts from reference TRBV15 and TRBJ2-5): DAMVIQNPRYQVTQFGKPVTLSCSQTLNHNVMYWYQQKSSQAPKLLFHYYDKDFNNEADTPDNFQSRRPNTSFCFLDIRSPGLGDTAMYLCTTSRDIGPGGETQYFGPGTRLLVL.

The CDR3 nucleotides are TGTGCCAGCAGGAGGGGGCGTGGGACCGGGGAGCTGTTTTTT. It is translated as CASRRGRGTGELFF. V gene TRBV28 combines with J gene TRBJ2-2; 7 nucleotides line up with TRBD1. CDR3 size: 14 residues. Germline CDR1 MDHEN, CDR2 SYDVKM. The junction had 6 bases not matched to a gene; V was cut back by 6 bases and J by 5 bases.

V and J are TRBV10-2 and TRBJ1-1; no clear D gene. V lost 6 bases to trimming and J lost 4 bases, with 12 bases between them. Germline V gene data show CDR1 as WSHSY and CDR2 as SAAADI. This CDR3 contains 13 residues. The CDR3 spells CASRTTLVTEAFF. The CDR3 DNA reads TGCGCCAGCAGGACGACATTAGTCACTGAAGCTTTCTTT.

V gene TRBV7-8 combines with J gene TRBJ2-7, with D maybe TRBD1 (6 bases). Looked up from germline, CDR1 is SGHVS and CDR2 is FQNEAQ. V lost 5 bases to trimming and J lost 0 bases, with 14 bases between them. This CDR3 is built from 15 residues. CDR3 nucleotide sequence: TGTGCCAGCAGCACCCCGCAGGGGTTCTCCTACGAGCAGTACTTC. As protein: CASSTPQGFSYEQYF.

This clone was seen a handful of times. The chain employs TRBV6-5 and TRBJ2-7, with D possibly matching TRBD1 (6 bases). Germline CDR1 MNHEY, CDR2 SVGAGI. The CDR3 loop spans 14 amino acids. Trimming took 10 bases from V and 1 from J, leaving 17 bases between them. The CDR3 DNA follows: TGTGCCACGGGGTGGGGGCGCGGATCCTACGAGCAGTACTTC. Translated, it gives CATGWGRGSYEQYF.

The chain has TRBV6-4 and TRBJ2-1; TRBD2 matches at 9 bases. The CDR3 totals 15 residues. Germline V CDR1 and CDR2: MRHNA, SNTAGT. Unmatched junction bases numbered 7, after V lost 4 bases and J lost 6 bases. CDR3 in amino acids: CASSAGREGVNEQFF. The CDR3 DNA follows: TGTGCCAGCAGTGCGGGGCGGGAGGGTGTCAATGAGCAGTTCTTC.

This clone was counted at least ten times. This sample includes further DNA sequences coding for the same CDR3. The chain combines TRBV30 with TRBJ2-5, with 7 bases lining up with TRBD2. The assigned J gene may be wrong: the sequence end matches TRBJ2-7 better. The CDR3 loop spans 14 amino acids. CDR1 and CDR2 (germline): GTSNPN, SVGIG (reference sequence). CDR3 DNA: TGTGCCTGGAGTGTACCCGGGGGAGGGTACGAGCAGTACTTC. It specifies CAWSVPGGGYEQYF.

With regard to this clone: A read error is the likely source, as a far larger clone sits one nucleotide away. In the same sample, other DNA sequences code for this CDR3. The V gene is TRBV28, the J gene TRBJ2-4, with TRBD2 as a possible D gene (5 bases). The CDR3 runs 15 residues. Per germline, CDR1 MDHEN and CDR2 SYDVKM. The CDR3 nucleotides are TGTGCCAGCAGTCCGCACGGAGGAACGGGAAACATTCAGTATTTC. Translation: CASSPHGGTGNIQYF.

This clone was recorded once. A read error likely explains this, since a far larger clone differs by one base. This chain connects TRBV27 to TRBJ2-5; weak D call: TRBD2 (5 bases). This CDR3 spans 14 amino acids. The ends were cut back, 5 bases at V and 8 bases at J, with 18 bases in the middle. Germline V gene lookup returns CDR1 MNHEY and CDR2 SMNVEV (reference sequence). The chain's CDR3 is CASSRTYFLDTQYF. The CDR3 nucleotides read TGTGCCAGCAGTCGGACTTACTTTCTCGATACCCAGTACTTC.

The genes are TRBV5-4 and TRBJ1-2, with 7 bases lining up with TRBD1. V lost 5 bases, J lost 5 bases, and 9 bases stayed unmatched. There are 14 residues in the CDR3. Germline values: CDR1 SGHNT, CDR2 YYREEE (reference sequence). Here the CDR3 DNA reads TGTGCCAGCAGTACGGGACAGAACCCATATGGCTACACCTTC. Translated: CASSTGQNPYGYTF.

The chain carries TRBV28 and TRBJ1-2, with a possible D match to TRBD1 (5 bases). The V gene's germline CDR1 is MDHEN and CDR2 SYDVKM. Trimming stripped 3 bases from V and 1 base from J, with 9 bases between. The CDR3 consists of 14 residues. CDR3 DNA: TGTGCCAGCAGTTTCGGGACGGATAACTATGGCTACACCTTC. Its translation is CASSFGTDNYGYTF.

The sample holds a few counts of this clone. V gene TRBV7-9 combines with J gene TRBJ1-1; tentative D call: TRBD1 (6 bases). Germline V CDR1 and CDR2: SEHNR, FQNEAQ (reference sequence). This CDR3 has 15 residues. Between the trimmed V and J ends, which lost 3 bases and 3 bases, there was a span of 14 bases. Here the CDR3 reads CASSLVWSGDTEAFF. CDR3 nucleotide sequence: TGTGCCAGCAGCTTGGTTTGGTCAGGGGACACTGAAGCTTTCTTT.

The chain has TRBV30 and TRBJ1-2, with D unclear. This CDR3 has 14 residues. Looked up from germline, CDR1 is GTSNPN and CDR2 is SVGIG (reference sequence). V lost 0 bases and J 2 bases, leaving 10 bases between the germline ends. The CDR3 sequence: CAWSVGRQNYGYTF. For the CDR3, the DNA is TGTGCCTGGAGTGTAGGGCGTCAGAACTATGGCTACACCTTC. Full variable domain (missing parts from reference TRBV30 and TRBJ1-2): SQTIHQWPATLVQPVGSPLSLECTVEGTSNPNLYWYRQAAGRGLQLLFYSVGIGQISSEVPQNLSASRPQDRQFILSSKKLLLSDSGFYLCAWSVGRQNYGYTFGSGTRLTVV.

This chain connects TRBV4-3 to TRBJ2-3; no clear D. The ends were cut back, 1 base at V and 0 bases at J, with 8 bases in the middle. Germline CDR1 is LGHNA and CDR2 is YSLEER. The CDR3 length is 15 residues. The CDR3 loop is CASSQGWRSTDTQYF. CDR3 nucleotides: TGCGCCAGCAGCCAAGGGTGGAGAAGCACAGATACGCAGTATTTT.

The count of this clone is one. The chain combines TRBV29-1 with TRBJ2-1, with TRBD1 identical over 7 bases. The V segment lost 0 bases and the J segment 6 bases; nucleotides outside the gene matches: 5. The CDR3 totals 14 residues. The germline CDR1 and CDR2 sequences are SQVTM and ANQGSEA. The CDR3 protein is CSVEETGLGNEQFF. As DNA, the CDR3 is TGCAGCGTTGAAGAGACAGGGCTGGGCAATGAGCAGTTCTTC.

Points on this clone: In the same sample, other DNA sequences code for this CDR3. J is TRBJ2-7 and V is TRBV4-1; 10 nucleotides agree with TRBD1. In germline, CDR1 is MGHRA, CDR2 YSYEKL. V was clipped by 3 bases and J by 2 bases; unmatched bases: 1. This CDR3 region has 14 residues. This CDR3 is CASSQDRGAYEQYF. The CDR3 DNA reads TGCGCCAGCAGCCAGGACAGGGGGGCCTACGAGCAGTACTTC.